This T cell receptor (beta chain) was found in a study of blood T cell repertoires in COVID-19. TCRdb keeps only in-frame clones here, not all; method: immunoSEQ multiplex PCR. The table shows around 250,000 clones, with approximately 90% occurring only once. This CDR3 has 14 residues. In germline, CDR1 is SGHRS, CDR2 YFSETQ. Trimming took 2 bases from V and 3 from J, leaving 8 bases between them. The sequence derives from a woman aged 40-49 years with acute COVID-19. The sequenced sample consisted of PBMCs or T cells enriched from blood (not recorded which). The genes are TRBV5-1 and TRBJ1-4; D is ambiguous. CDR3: CASSLLRANEKLFF. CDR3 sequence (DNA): TGCGCCAGCAGCTTATTACGGGCTAATGAAAAACTGTTTTTT.